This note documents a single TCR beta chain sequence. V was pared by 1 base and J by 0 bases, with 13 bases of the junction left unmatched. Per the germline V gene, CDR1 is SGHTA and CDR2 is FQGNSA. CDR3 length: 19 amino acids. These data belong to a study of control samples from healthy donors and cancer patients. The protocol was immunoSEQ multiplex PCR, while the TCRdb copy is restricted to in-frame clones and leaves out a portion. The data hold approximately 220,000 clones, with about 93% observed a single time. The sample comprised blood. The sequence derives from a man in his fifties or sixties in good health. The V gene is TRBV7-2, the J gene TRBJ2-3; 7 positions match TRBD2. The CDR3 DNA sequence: TGTGCCAGCAGCTTAGAGAGGACTTTCAGCGGGGCTAGCACAGATACGCAGTATTTT. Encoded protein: CASSLERTFSGASTDTQYF. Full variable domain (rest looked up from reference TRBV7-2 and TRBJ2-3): GAGVSQSPSNKVTEKGKDVELRCDPISGHTALYWYRQSLGQGLEFLIYFQGNSAPDKSGLPSDRFSAERTGGSVSTLTIQRTQQEDSAVYLCASSLERTFSGASTDTQYFGPGTRLTVL.